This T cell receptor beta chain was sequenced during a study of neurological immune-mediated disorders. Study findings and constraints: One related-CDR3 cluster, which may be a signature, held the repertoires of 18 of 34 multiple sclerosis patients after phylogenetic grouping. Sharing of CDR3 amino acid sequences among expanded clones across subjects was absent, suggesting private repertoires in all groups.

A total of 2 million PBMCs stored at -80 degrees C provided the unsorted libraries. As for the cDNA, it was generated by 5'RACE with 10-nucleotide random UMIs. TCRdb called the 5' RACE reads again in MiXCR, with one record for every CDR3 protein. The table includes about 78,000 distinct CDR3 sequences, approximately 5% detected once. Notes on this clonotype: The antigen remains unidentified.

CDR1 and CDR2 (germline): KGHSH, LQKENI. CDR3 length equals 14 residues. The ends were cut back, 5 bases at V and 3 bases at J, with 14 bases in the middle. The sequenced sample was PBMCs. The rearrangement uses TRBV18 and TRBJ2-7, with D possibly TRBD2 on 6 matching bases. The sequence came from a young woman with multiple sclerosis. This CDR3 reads CASSGSRGIYEQYF. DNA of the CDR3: TGTGCCAGCTCAGGCTCACGGGGGATCTACGAGCAGTACTTC.